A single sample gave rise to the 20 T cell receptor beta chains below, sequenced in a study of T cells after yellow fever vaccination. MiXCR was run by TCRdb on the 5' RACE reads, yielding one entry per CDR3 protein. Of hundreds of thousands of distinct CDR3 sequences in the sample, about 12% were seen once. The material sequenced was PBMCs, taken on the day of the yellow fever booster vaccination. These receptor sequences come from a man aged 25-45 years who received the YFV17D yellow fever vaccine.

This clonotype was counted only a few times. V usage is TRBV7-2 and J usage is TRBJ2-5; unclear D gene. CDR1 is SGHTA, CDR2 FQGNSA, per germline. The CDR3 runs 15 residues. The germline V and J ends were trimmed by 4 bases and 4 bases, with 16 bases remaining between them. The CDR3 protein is CASSSVRTARETQYF. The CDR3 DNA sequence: TGTGCCAGCAGCTCCGTCAGAACTGCTCGAGAGACCCAGTACTTC.

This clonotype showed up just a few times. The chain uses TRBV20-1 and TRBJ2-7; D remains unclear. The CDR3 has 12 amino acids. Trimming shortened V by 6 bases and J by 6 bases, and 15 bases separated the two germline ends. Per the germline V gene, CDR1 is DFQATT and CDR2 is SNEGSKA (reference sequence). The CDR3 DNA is TGCAGTGCCGCCCGGATTCGCGGCGAGCAGTACTTC. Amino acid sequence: CSAARIRGEQYF.

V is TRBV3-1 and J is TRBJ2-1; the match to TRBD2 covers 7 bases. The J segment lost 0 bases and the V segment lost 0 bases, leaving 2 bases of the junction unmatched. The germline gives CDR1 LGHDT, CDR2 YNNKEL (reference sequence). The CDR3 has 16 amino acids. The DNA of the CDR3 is TGTGCCAGCAGCCAAGAGGGGGGGAGCTCCTACAATGAGCAGTTCTTC. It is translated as CASSQEGGSSYNEQFF.

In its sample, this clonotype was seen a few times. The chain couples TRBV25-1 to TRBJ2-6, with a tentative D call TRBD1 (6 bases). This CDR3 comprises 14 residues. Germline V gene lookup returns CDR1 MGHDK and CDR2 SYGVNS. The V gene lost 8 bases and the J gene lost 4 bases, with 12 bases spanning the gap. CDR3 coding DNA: TGTGCCAGCTCCGGACAGTCCGGGGCCAACGTCCTGACTTTC. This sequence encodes CASSGQSGANVLTF.

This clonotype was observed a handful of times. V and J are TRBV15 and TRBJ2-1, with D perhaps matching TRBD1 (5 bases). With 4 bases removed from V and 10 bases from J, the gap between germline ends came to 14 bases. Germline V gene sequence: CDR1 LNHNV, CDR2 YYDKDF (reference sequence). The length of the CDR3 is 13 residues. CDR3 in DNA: TGTGCCACCAGCATTGCACCCGACAGAGAGCAGTTCTTC. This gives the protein CATSIAPDREQFF.

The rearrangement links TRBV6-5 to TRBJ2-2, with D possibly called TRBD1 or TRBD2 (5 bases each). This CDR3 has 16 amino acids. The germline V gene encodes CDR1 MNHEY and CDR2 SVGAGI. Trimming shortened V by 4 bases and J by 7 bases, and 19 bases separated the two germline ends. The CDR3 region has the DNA TGTGCCAGCAGTTCCCTCGGGACCTCACCGGGCGGGGAGCTGTTTTTT. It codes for CASSSLGTSPGGELFF.

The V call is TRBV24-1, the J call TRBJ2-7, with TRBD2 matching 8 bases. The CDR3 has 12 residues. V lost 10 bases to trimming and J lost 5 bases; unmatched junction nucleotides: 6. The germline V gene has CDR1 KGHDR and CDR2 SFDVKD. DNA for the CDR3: TGTGCCACGAGCGGGAGTTCGGACGAGCAGTACTTC. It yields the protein CATSGSSDEQYF.

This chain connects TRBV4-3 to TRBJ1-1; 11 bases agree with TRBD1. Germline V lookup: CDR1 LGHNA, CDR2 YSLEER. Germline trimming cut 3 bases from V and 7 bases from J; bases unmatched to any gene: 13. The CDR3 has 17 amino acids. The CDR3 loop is CASSQVRTGQGAFEAFF. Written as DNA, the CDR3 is TGCGCCAGCAGCCAGGTCCGAACCGGACAGGGGGCGTTTGAAGCTTTCTTT.

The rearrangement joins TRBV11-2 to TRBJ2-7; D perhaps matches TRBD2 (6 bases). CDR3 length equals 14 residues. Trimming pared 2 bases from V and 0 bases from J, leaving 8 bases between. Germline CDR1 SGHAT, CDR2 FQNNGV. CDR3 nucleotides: TGTGCCAGCAGCTTATCGGGACTCTCCTACGAGCAGTACTTC. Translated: CASSLSGLSYEQYF.

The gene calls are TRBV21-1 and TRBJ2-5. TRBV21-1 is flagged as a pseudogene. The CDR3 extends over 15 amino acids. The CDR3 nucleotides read TGTGCCAGCAGCAAAGAGAACACAAAAAAAGAGACCCAGTACTTC. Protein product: CASSKENTKKETQYF.

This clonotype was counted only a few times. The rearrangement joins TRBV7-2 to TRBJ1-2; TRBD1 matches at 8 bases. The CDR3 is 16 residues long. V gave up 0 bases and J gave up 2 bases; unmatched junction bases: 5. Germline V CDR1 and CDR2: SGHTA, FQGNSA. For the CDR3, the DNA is TGTGCCAGCAGCTTAGCGTCGCAGGGGGCAAACTATGGCTACACCTTC. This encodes CASSLASQGANYGYTF. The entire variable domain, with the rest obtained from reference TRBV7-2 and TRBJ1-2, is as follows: GAGVSQSPSNKVTEKGKDVELRCDPISGHTALYWYRQSLGQGLEFLIYFQGNSAPDKSGLPSDRFSAERTGGSVSTLTIQRTQQEDSAVYLCASSLASQGANYGYTFGSGTRLTVV.

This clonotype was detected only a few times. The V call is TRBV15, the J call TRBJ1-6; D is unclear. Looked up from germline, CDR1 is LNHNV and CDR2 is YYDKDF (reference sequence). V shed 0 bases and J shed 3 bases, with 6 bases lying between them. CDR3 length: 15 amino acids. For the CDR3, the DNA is TGTGCCACCAGCAGAGATAAGGGCTATAATTCACCCCTCCACTTT. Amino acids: CATSRDKGYNSPLHF.

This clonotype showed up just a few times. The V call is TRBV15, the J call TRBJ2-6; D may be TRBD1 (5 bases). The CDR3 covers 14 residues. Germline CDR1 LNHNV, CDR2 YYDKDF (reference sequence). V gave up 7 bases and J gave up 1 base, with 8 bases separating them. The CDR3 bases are TGTGCCACCAAAAGGGGTTCTGGGGCCAACGTCCTGACTTTC. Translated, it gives CATKRGSGANVLTF. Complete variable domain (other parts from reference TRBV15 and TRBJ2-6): DAMVIQNPRYQVTQFGKPVTLSCSQTLNHNVMYWYQQKSSQAPKLLFHYYDKDFNNEADTPDNFQSRRPNTSFCFLDIRSPGLGDTAMYLCATKRGSGANVLTFGAGSRLTVL.

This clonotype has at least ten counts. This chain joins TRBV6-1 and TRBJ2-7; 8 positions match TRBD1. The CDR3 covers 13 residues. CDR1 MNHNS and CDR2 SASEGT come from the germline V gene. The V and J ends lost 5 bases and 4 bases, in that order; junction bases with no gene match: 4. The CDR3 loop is CASSRRGQYEQYF. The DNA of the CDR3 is TGTGCCAGCAGTCGCAGGGGGCAATACGAGCAGTACTTC.

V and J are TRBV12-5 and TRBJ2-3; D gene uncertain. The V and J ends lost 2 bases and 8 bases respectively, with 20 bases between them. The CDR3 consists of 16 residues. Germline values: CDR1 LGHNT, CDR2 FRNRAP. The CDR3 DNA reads TGTGCTAGTGGTTTGTTTTTAAGTCTTGAGCCAGGTACGCAGTATTTT. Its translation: CASGLFLSLEPGTQYF.

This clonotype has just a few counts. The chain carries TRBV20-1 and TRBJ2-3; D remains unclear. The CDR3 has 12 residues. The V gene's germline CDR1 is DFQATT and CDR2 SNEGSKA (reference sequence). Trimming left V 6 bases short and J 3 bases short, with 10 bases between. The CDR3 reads CSAEDGTDTQYF. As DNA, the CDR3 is TGCAGTGCAGAGGACGGTACAGATACGCAGTATTTT.

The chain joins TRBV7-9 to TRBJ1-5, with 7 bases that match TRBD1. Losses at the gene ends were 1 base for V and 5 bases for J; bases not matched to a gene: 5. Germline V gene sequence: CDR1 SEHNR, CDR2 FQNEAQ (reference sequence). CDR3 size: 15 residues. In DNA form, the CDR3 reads TGTGCCAGCAGCTTAGGCCCAGGGGGAGATCAGCCCCAGCATTTT. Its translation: CASSLGPGGDQPQHF.

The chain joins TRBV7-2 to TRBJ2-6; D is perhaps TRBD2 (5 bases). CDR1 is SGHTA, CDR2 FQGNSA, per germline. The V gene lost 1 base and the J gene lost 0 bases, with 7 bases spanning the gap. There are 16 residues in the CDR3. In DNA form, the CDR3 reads TGTGCCAGCAGCTTAGTCGGGGACTCTGGGGCCAACGTCCTGACTTTC. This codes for CASSLVGDSGANVLTF.

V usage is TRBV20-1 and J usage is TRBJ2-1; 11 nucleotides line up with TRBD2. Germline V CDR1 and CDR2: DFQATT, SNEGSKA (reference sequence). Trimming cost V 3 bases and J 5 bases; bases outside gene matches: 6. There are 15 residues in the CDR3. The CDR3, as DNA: TGCAGTGCTAGCCCGGGACTAGCGGCCAACAATGAGCAGTTCTTC. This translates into CSASPGLAANNEQFF.

CDR3 protein: CASSPVTSGANNEQFF. The CDR3 coding sequence is TGTGCCAGCAGCCCGGTTACTAGCGGGGCAAACAATGAGCAGTTCTTC. J is TRBJ2-1 and V is TRBV3-1; 10 nucleotides line up with TRBD2. V shed 4 bases and J 5 bases; nucleotides not matched to a gene: 8. Germline assignment: CDR1 LGHDT and CDR2 YNNKEL (reference sequence). There are 16 residues in the CDR3.